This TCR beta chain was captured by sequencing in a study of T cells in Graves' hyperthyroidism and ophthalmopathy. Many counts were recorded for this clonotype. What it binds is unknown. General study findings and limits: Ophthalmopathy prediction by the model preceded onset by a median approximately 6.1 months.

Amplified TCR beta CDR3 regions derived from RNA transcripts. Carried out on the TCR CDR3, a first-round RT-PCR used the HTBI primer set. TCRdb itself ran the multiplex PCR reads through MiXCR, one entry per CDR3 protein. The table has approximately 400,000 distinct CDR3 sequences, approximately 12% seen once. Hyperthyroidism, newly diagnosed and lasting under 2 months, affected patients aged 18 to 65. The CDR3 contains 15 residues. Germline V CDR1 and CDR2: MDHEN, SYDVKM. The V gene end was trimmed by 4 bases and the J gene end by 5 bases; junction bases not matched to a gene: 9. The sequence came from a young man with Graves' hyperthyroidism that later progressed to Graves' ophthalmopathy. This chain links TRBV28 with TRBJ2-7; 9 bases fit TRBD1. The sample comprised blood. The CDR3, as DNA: TGTGCCAGCAGTTCTTTCCGGGACAGGGAAGACGAGCAGTACTTC. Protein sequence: CASSSFRDREDEQYF.